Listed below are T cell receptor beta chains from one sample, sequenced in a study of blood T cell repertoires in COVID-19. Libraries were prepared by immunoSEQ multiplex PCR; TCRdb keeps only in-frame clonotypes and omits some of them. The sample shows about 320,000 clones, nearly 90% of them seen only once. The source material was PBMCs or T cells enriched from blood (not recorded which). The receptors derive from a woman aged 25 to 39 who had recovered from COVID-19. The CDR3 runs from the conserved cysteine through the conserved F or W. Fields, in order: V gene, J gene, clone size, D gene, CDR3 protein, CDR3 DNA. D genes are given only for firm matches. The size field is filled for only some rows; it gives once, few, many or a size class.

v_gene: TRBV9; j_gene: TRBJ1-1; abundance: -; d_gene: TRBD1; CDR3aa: CASSPGTGGPEAFF; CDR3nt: TGTGCCAGCAGCCCCGGGACAGGGGGACCTGAAGCTTTCTTT
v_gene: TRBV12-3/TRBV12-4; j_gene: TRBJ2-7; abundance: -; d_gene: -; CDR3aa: CASSLGTSYEQYF; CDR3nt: TGTGCCAGCAGTTTGGGCACCTCCTACGAGCAGTACTTC
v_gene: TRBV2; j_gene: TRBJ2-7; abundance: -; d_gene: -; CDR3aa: CASSDQGQLYYEQYF; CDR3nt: TGTGCCAGCAGTGATCAGGGGCAGCTCTACTACGAGCAGTACTTC
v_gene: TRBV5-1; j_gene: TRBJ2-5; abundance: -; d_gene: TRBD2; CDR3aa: CASSLERLAGETQYF; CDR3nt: TGCGCCAGCAGCTTGGAGAGACTAGCGGGGGAGACCCAGTACTTC
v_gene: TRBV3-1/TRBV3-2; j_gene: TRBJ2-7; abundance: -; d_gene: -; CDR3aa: CASSQDTRKGVEQYF; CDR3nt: TGTGCCAGCAGCCAAGATACCCGGAAGGGAGTCGAGCAGTACTTC
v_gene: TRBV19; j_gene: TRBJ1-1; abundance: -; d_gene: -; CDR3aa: CASSVPGGLNTEAFF; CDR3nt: TGTGCCAGTAGTGTCCCGGGGGGTCTGAACACTGAAGCTTTCTTT
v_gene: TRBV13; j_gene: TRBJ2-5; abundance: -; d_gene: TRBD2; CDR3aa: CASSLSLRAGVETQYF; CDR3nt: TGTGCCAGCAGCTTGTCTCTGCGAGCGGGAGTTGAGACCCAGTACTTC
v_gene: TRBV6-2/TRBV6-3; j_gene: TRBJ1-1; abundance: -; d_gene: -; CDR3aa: CASSYLSGGAFF; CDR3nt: TGTGCCAGCAGTTACCTTTCGGGGGGAGCTTTCTTT
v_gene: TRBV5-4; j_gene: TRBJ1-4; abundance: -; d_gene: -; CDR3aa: CASSVDTKRANEKLFF; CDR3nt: TGTGCCAGCAGCGTTGACACTAAGAGGGCTAATGAAAAACTGTTTTTT
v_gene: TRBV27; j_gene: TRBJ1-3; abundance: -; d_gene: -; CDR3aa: CASSFSSGNTIYF; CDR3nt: TGTGCCAGCAGTTTTAGCTCTGGAAACACCATATATTTT
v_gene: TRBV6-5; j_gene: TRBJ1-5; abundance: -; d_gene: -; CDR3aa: CASRTSGSNQPQHF; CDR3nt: TGTGCCAGCAGAACAAGCGGGAGCAATCAGCCCCAGCATTTT
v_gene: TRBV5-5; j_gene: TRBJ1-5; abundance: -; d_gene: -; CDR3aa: CASSPPPGPQHF; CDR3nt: TGTGCCAGCAGCCCCCCTCCGGGGCCCCAGCATTTT
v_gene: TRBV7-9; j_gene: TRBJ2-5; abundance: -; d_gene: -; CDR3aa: CASSPRTAQETQYF; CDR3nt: TGTGCCAGCAGCCCCAGGACAGCGCAAGAGACCCAGTACTTC
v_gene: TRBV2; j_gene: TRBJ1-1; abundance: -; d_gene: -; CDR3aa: CASSSTVNTEAFF; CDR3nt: TGTGCCAGCAGTTCCACGGTGAACACTGAAGCTTTCTTT
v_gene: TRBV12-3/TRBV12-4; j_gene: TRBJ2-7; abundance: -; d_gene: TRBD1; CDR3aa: CASRKDRVGEQYF; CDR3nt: TGTGCCAGCAGGAAAGACAGGGTCGGCGAGCAGTACTTC
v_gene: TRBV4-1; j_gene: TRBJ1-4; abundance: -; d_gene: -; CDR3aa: CASSQVAGVNNEKLFF; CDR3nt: TGCGCCAGCAGCCAAGTCGCCGGTGTGAATAATGAAAAACTGTTTTTT
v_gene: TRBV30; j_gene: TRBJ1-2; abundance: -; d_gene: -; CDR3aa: CAWSPGDYGYTF; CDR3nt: TGTGCCTGGAGTCCGGGGGACTATGGCTACACCTTC
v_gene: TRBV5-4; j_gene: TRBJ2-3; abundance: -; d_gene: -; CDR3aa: CASSQDRSTDTQYF; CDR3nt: TGTGCCAGCAGCCAAGACAGGAGCACAGATACGCAGTATTTT
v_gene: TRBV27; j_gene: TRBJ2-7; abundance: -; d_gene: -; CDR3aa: CASSKGGGEQYF; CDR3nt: TGTGCCAGCAGTAAAGGGGGGGGCGAGCAGTACTTC
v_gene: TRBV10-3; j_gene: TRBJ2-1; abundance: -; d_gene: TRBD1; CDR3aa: CAISDRGSDNEQFF; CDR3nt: TGTGCCATCAGTGACAGGGGGAGTGACAATGAGCAGTTCTTC
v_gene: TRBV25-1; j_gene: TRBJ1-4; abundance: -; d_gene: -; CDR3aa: CASSTGMRAATNEKLFF; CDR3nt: TGTGCCAGCAGTACTGGGATGAGGGCAGCAACTAATGAAAAACTGTTTTTT
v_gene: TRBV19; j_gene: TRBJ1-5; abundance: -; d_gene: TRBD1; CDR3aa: CASSFRLGQGANQPQHF; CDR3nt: TGTGCCAGTAGTTTCCGGCTAGGACAGGGGGCGAATCAGCCCCAGCATTTT
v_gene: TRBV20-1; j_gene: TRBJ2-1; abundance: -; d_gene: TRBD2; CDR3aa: CSASRGTSGVNEQFF; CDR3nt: TGCAGTGCTAGTCGCGGGACTAGCGGGGTCAATGAGCAGTTCTTC
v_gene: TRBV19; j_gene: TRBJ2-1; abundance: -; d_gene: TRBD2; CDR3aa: CASSIFPSGQYNEQFF; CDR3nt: TGTGCCAGTAGTATTTTTCCTAGCGGACAATACAATGAGCAGTTCTTC
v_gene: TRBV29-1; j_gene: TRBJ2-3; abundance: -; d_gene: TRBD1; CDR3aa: CSVGQGMDTQYF; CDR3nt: TGCAGCGTTGGACAGGGGATGGATACGCAGTATTTT
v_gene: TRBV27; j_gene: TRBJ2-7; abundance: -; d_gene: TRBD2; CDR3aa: CASSPLAGSYYEQYF; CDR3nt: TGTGCCAGCAGCCCACTAGCGGGGTCATACTACGAGCAGTACTTC
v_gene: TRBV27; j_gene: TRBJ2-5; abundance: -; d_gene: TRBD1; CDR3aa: CASSFIDRVRETQYF; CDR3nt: TGTGCCAGCAGTTTCATAGACAGGGTCCGAGAGACCCAGTACTTC
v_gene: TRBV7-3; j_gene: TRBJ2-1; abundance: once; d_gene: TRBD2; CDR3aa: CASSFGLAGGKEQFF; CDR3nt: TGTGCCAGCAGCTTCGGGTTAGCGGGGGGGAAAGAGCAGTTCTTC
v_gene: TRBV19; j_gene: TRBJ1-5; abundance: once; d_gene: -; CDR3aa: CASSAYARGNSNQPQHF; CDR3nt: TGTGCCAGTAGTGCCTACGCTAGGGGGAACAGCAATCAGCCCCAGCATTTT
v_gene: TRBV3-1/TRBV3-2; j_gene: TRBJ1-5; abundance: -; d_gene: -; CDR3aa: CASSQFPVNQPQHF; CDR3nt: TGTGCCAGCAGCCAATTCCCAGTCAATCAGCCCCAGCATTTT
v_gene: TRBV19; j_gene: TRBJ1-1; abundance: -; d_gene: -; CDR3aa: CASSIGRQGPEAFF; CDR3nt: TGTGCCAGTAGTATCGGTCGGCAGGGCCCTGAAGCTTTCTTT
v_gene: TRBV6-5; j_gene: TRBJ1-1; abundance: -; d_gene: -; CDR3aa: CASSFSGTANTEAFF; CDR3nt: TGTGCCAGCAGTTTTAGCGGGACTGCGAACACTGAAGCTTTCTTT
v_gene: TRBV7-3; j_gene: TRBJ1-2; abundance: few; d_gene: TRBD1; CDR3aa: CASSGGTGSYGYTF; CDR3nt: TGTGCCAGCAGCGGAGGGACAGGGTCCTATGGCTACACCTTC
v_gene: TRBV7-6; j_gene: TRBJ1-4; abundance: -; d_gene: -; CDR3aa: CASSFQAGTANEKLFF; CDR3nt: TGTGCCAGCAGCTTCCAAGCGGGAACAGCTAATGAAAAACTGTTTTTT
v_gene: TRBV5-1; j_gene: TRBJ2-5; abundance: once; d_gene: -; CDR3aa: CASSLVAPGRETQYF; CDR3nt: TGCGCCAGCAGCTTGGTCGCGCCTGGGAGGGAGACCCAGTACTTC
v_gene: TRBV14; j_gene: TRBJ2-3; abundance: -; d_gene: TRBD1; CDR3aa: CASSQPQGAQVNTQYF; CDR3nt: TGTGCCAGCAGCCAGCCACAGGGGGCTCAGGTGAATACGCAGTATTTT
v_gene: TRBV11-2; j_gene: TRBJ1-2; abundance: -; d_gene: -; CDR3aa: CASSTHRDGYTF; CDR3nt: TGTGCCAGCAGCACACACAGGGATGGCTACACCTTC
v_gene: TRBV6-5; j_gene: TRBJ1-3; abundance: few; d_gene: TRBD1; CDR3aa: CATRQGESGNTIYF; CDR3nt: TGTGCCACGCGACAGGGAGAGTCTGGAAACACCATATATTTT
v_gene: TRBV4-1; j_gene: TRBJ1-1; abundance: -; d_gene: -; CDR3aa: CASSHPGVMNTEAFF; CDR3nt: TGCGCCAGCAGCCACCCCGGGGTCATGAACACTGAAGCTTTCTTT
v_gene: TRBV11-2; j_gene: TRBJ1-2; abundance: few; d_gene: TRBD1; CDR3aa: CASSSIGTGGGYTF; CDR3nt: TGTGCCAGCAGCTCAATAGGGACAGGGGGAGGCTACACCTTC
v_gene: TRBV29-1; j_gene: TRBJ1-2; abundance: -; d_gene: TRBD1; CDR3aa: CSAEGRTGGLTNYGYTF; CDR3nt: TGCAGCGCCGAGGGTCGGACAGGGGGCCTTACTAACTATGGCTACACCTTC
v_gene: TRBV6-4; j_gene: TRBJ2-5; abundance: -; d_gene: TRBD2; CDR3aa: CASSDVGTRQETQYF; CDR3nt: TGTGCCAGCAGTGACGTAGGGACTAGACAAGAGACCCAGTACTTC
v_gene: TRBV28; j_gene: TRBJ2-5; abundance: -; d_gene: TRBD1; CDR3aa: CASSHPGQGEETQYF; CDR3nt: TGTGCCAGCAGCCATCCGGGACAGGGAGAAGAGACCCAGTACTTC
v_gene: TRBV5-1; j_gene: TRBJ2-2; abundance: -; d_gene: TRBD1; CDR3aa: CASSTWTGVNTGELFF; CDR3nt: TGCGCCAGCAGCACATGGACAGGGGTAAACACCGGGGAGCTGTTTTTT
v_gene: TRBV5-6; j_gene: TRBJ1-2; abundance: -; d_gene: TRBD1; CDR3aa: CASSQLRDRRVNYGYTF; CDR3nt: TGTGCCAGCAGCCAGCTTAGGGACAGGAGAGTCAACTATGGCTACACCTTC
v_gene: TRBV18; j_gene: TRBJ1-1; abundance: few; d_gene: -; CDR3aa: CASSTRGGMSTEAFF; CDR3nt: TGTGCCAGCTCCACCCGGGGGGGAATGAGCACTGAAGCTTTCTTT
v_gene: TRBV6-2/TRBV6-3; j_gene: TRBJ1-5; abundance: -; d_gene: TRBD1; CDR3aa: CASSSGTTGGLFNQPQHF; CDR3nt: TGTGCCAGCAGTTCCGGCACGACAGGGGGTTTATTCAATCAGCCCCAGCATTTT
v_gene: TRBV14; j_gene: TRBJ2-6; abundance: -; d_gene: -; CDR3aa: CASSQGWGPGANVLTF; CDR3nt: TGTGCCAGCAGCCAAGGTTGGGGCCCCGGGGCCAACGTCCTGACTTTC
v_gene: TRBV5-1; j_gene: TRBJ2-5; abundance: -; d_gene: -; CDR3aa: CASRSQEIQETQYF; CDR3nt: TGCGCCAGCAGGTCCCAAGAGATACAAGAGACCCAGTACTTC
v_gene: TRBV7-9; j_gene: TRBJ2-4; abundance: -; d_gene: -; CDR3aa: CASSVVRGPEGGNIQYF; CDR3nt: TGTGCCAGCAGCGTAGTACGGGGACCGGAGGGTGGAAACATTCAGTACTTC
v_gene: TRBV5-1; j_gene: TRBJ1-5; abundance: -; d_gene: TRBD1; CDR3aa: CASSLGTGGGNQPQHF; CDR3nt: TGCGCCAGCAGCTTGGGGACAGGGGGCGGCAATCAGCCCCAGCATTTT